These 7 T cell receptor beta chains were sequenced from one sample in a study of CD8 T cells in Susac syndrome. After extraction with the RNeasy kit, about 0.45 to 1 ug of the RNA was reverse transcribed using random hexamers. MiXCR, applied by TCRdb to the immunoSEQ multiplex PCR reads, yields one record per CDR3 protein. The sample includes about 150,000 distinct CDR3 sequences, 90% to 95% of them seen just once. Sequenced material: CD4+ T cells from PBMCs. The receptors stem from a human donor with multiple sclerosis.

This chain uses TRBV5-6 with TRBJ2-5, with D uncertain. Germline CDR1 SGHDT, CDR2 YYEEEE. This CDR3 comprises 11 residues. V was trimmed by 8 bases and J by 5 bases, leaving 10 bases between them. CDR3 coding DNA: TGTGCCAGTAGAAGGGATGAGACCCAGTACTTC. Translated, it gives CASRRDETQYF.

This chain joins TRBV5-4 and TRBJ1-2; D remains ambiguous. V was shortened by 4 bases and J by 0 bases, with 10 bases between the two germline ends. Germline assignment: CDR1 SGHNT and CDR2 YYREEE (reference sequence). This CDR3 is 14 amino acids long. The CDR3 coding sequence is TGTGCCAGCAGCCCAGACGAAGCTAACTATGGCTACACCTTC. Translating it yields CASSPDEANYGYTF.

The CDR3 protein is CSAIPGVKQFF. The CDR3 nucleotides are TGCAGTGCCATCCCAGGAGTAAAGCAGTTCTTC. The chain links TRBV20-1 to TRBJ2-1, with D unresolved. This CDR3 has 11 residues. Trimming took off 6 bases at V and 11 bases at J, with 14 bases between the two ends. CDR1 is DFQATT and CDR2 is SNEGSKA in the germline V gene (reference sequence).

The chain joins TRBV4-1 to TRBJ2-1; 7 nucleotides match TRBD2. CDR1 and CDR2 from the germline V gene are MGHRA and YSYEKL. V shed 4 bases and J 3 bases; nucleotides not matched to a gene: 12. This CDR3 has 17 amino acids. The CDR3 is CASSPDWGGTIYNEQFF. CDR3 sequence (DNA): TGCGCCAGCAGCCCCGATTGGGGGGGGACGATCTACAATGAGCAGTTCTTC.

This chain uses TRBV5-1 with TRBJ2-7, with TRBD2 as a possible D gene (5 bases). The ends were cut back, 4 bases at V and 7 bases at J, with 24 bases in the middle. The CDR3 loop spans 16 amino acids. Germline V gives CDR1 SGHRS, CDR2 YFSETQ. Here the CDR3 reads CASSPFRGTQAREQYF. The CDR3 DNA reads TGCGCCAGCAGCCCGTTTCGGGGAACTCAAGCGCGTGAGCAGTACTTC.

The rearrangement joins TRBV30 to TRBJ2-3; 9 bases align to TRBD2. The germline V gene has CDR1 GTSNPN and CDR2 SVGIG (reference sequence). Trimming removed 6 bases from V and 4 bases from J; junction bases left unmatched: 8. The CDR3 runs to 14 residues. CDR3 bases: TGTGCCTGCAGCGGCGGGGGGGGAGCAGATACGCAGTATTTT. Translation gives CACSGGGGADTQYF.

CDR3 protein: CASSYRGPNTEAFF. In DNA form, the CDR3 reads TGTGCCAGCAGTTACAGGGGGCCGAACACTGAAGCTTTCTTT. V is TRBV6-2 or TRBV6-3 and J is TRBJ1-1, with 7 bases fitting TRBD1. Unmatched junction bases numbered 1, after V lost 2 bases and J lost 1 base. Germline CDR1 and CDR2: MNHEY and SVGEGT. This CDR3 region has 14 residues.